This T cell receptor (beta chain) originates from a study of cytomegalovirus exposure and HLA in healthy donors. Study-level results: Serostatus for CMV was the only available immune exposure information.

Between the trimmed V and J ends, which lost 0 bases and 8 bases, there was a span of 19 bases. Germline V gives CDR1 SNHLY, CDR2 FYNNEI. This CDR3 is 17 amino acids long. Use of 60 Vbeta and 13 Jbeta primers characterized the PCR. Profiling relied on immunoSEQ multiplex PCR, and the TCRdb table lists in-frame clones only, not all of them. The sample lists tens of thousands of clones, over 70% occurring once. Remarks on this clone: The antigen is unknown.

The sequence was collected from a man aged 60 to 75 in good health and CMV-seropositive. The sample taken for sequencing was PBMCs. The chain uses TRBV2 and TRBJ1-4, with D unresolved. CDR3 residues: CASSEALLGRVNEKLFF. The CDR3, as DNA: TGTGCCAGCAGTGAAGCGCTTCTAGGGAGGGTAAACGAAAAACTGTTTTTT.